Listed below are T cell receptor beta chains from one sample, sequenced in a study of graft-versus-host responses after intestinal transplantation. These receptors' targets are unknown. Repertoires were generated with immunoSEQ multiplex PCR, while TCRdb's copy carries only in-frame clones and drops some. Among about 82,000 clones, 80% to 95% were seen once, and the ten largest hold approximately 0.3%. The source was unstimulated CD4+ T cells sorted from spleen or lymph node cells, collected before transplant. The source of these receptors is a human donor who was the organ donor for an intestinal transplant. Each CDR3 is given with its conserved first and last residue. Fields, in order: clone size, V gene, D gene, J gene, CDR3 protein, CDR3 DNA. A D gene is named only where the DNA matches it firmly. Size values are once, few and many counts, or a class for expanded clones, and some rows have none.

.	TRBV7-9	.	TRBJ2-1	CASILRENTLSYNEQFF	TGTGCCAGCATCCTGAGGGAGAATACTCTCTCCTACAATGAGCAGTTCTTC
.	TRBV5-4	TRBD1	TRBJ2-1	CASSWDSLVYNEQFF	TGTGCCAGCAGCTGGGACAGCCTAGTCTACAATGAGCAGTTCTTC
.	TRBV6-1	.	TRBJ1-5	CASRSGNQPQHF	TGTGCCAGCAGATCTGGCAATCAGCCCCAGCATTTT
.	TRBV27	.	TRBJ2-3	CASSFGKSGTSTDTQYF	TGTGCCAGCAGTTTTGGGAAAAGCGGAACTAGCACAGATACGCAGTATTTT
.	TRBV11-2	.	TRBJ1-2	CASSSTQGTFYYGYTF	TGTGCCAGCAGTTCCACCCAGGGGACGTTTTACTATGGCTACACCTTC
.	TRBV11-3	.	TRBJ2-3	CASSLDRGTDTQYF	TGTGCCAGCAGCTTAGATCGGGGCACAGATACGCAGTATTTT
.	TRBV5-1	.	TRBJ1-1	CASSPQGGLLNTEAFF	TGCGCCAGCAGCCCCCAGGGTGGGCTACTGAACACTGAAGCTTTCTTT
.	TRBV10-2	TRBD1	TRBJ2-5	CASSDWDRFFQETQYF	TGCGCCAGCAGTGATTGGGACAGATTTTTCCAAGAGACCCAGTACTTC
.	TRBV5-1	.	TRBJ1-2	CASSSGRGASNYGYTF	TGCGCCAGCAGCTCGGGTCGGGGGGCCTCTAACTATGGCTACACCTTC
.	TRBV5-1	TRBD2	TRBJ2-7	CASSSLIGSGGKNEQYF	TGCGCCAGCAGCTCCCTCATTGGTAGCGGGGGGAAAAACGAGCAGTACTTC
.	TRBV6-6	TRBD1	TRBJ2-7	CASSYRTGRYEQYF	TGTGCCAGCAGTTATCGGACAGGTCGCTACGAGCAGTACTTC
.	TRBV19	TRBD1	TRBJ1-5	CASSRAPGQYNQPQHF	TGTGCCAGTAGTAGAGCCCCGGGACAGTATAATCAGCCCCAGCATTTT
.	TRBV7-3	.	TRBJ1-1	CASSPQGSGTEAFF	TGTGCCAGCAGCCCACAGGGATCGGGCACTGAAGCTTTCTTT
.	TRBV5-1	TRBD1	TRBJ1-1	CASSPDRGPLNTEAFF	TGCGCCAGCAGCCCCGACAGGGGGCCTTTGAACACTGAAGCTTTCTTT
.	TRBV2	TRBD1	TRBJ2-2	CASSRGQGAIAGELFF	TGTGCCAGCAGCCGGGGACAGGGGGCTATAGCCGGGGAGCTGTTTTTT
.	TRBV5-6	.	TRBJ1-2	CASSLTGAGGYTF	TGTGCCAGCAGCTTGACTGGGGCTGGAGGCTACACCTTC
.	TRBV9	.	TRBJ2-5	CASSQGLPQETQYF	TGTGCCAGCAGCCAGGGACTCCCACAAGAGACCCAGTACTTC
.	TRBV28	.	TRBJ1-4	CASSLPRHRDGYPTEKLFF	TGTGCCAGCAGTTTACCCCGCCACAGGGACGGTTACCCTACCGAAAAACTGTTTTTT
.	TRBV5-1	TRBD1	TRBJ2-3	CASSLGQILDTQYF	TGCGCCAGCAGCCTGGGACAGATCCTTGATACGCAGTATTTT
.	TRBV6-5	TRBD1	TRBJ1-2	CASSYDAGQGDGYTF	TGTGCCAGCAGTTACGACGCAGGACAGGGTGATGGCTACACCTTC
.	TRBV5-5	.	TRBJ2-1	CASSSPSGEPFF	TGTGCCAGCAGTTCGCCTTCGGGAGAGCCGTTCTTC
.	TRBV29-1	.	TRBJ2-3	CSSVGGADTQYF	TGCAGCTCAGTCGGGGGAGCGGATACGCAGTATTTT
few	TRBV30	.	TRBJ2-1	CAWTLGGTPYNEQFF	TGTGCCTGGACCCTAGGAGGGACCCCCTACAATGAGCAGTTCTTC
.	TRBV7-9	.	TRBJ1-6	CASSYSRDLNSPLHF	TGTGCCAGCAGCTACTCCCGGGATTTAAATTCACCCCTCCACTTT
.	TRBV14	TRBD2	TRBJ2-3	CASSQDDLAGGPEGDTQYF	TGTGCCAGCAGCCAAGATGACCTAGCGGGAGGGCCCGAAGGAGATACGCAGTATTTT
.	TRBV27	TRBD2	TRBJ2-1	CASSSGGSYNEQFF	TGTGCCAGCAGTAGCGGGGGCTCCTACAATGAGCAGTTCTTC
.	TRBV5-1	.	TRBJ1-1	CASSTSGQNTEAFF	TGCGCCAGCAGCACGTCGGGACAGAACACTGAAGCTTTCTTT
.	TRBV27	TRBD2	TRBJ2-2	CASTRGQWATSGGAWTGELFF	TGTGCCAGCACCCGCGGACAGTGGGCGACTAGCGGGGGGGCTTGGACCGGGGAGCTGTTTTTT
once	TRBV6-5	.	TRBJ1-6	CASSLGRGGNSPLHF	TGTGCCAGCAGTTTGGGCAGGGGCGGTAATTCACCCCTCCACTTT
.	TRBV21-1	.	TRBJ1-2	CASSKDKRRFYGYTF	TGTGCCAGCAGCAAAGATAAACGGAGATTCTATGGCTACACCTTC
once	TRBV7-9	TRBD1	TRBJ1-3	CASSPDRGTGNTIYF	TGTGCCAGCAGCCCGGACAGGGGGACTGGAAACACCATATATTTT
.	TRBV30	.	TRBJ2-7	CAWSARRASYEQYF	TGTGCCTGGAGTGCCCGGAGAGCCTCCTACGAGCAGTACTTC
.	TRBV27	.	TRBJ1-2	CASSLFGRGNYGYTF	TGTGCCAGCAGTTTATTTGGTCGGGGGAACTATGGCTACACCTTC
few	TRBV6-6	.	TRBJ2-3	CASGGSTDTQYF	TGTGCCAGCGGGGGGTCCACAGATACGCAGTATTTT
.	TRBV5-8	TRBD2	TRBJ2-3	CASSRSGGDTDTQYF	TGTGCCAGCAGCCGTAGCGGGGGGGACACAGATACGCAGTATTTT
.	TRBV5-1	TRBD2	TRBJ2-7	CASSTGTSGYEQYF	TGCGCCAGCAGCACCGGGACTAGCGGATACGAGCAGTACTTC
.	TRBV4-1	TRBD1	TRBJ2-1	CASSQGQGLPYNEQFF	TGCGCCAGCAGCCAAGGACAGGGTTTACCCTACAATGAGCAGTTCTTC
.	TRBV7-2	TRBD2	TRBJ2-1	CASSLSGSSYNEQFF	TGTGCCAGCAGCCTAAGCGGGAGCTCCTACAATGAGCAGTTCTTC
.	TRBV5-1	.	TRBJ2-3	CASSQINTDTQYF	TGCGCCAGCAGCCAGATAAACACAGATACGCAGTATTTT
.	TRBV6-1	TRBD2	TRBJ2-7	CASSEDRVSGSLYEQYF	TGTGCCAGCAGTGAAGATCGTGTTAGCGGGAGTCTCTACGAGCAGTACTTC
.	TRBV2	.	TRBJ2-3	CASSEDKSTDTQYF	TGTGCCAGCAGTGAAGACAAAAGCACAGATACGCAGTATTTT
.	TRBV4-1	TRBD2	TRBJ2-3	CASSQFSGGPNTQYF	TGCGCCAGCAGCCAATTTTCGGGGGGGCCAAATACGCAGTATTTT
.	TRBV7-9	TRBD1	TRBJ1-6	CASSSDRGNYNSPLHF	TGTGCCAGCAGCTCTGACAGGGGGAATTATAATTCACCCCTCCACTTT
once	TRBV28	TRBD1	TRBJ1-4	CASSSLTGGSEKLFF	TGTGCCAGCAGTTCCTTGACAGGGGGTTCTGAAAAACTGTTTTTT
.	TRBV10-1	TRBD2	TRBJ2-1	CASSRTRSGEQFF	TGCGCCAGCTCCCGGACTAGATCTGGTGAGCAGTTCTTC
.	TRBV6-4	.	TRBJ2-1	CASSPQPRVADLFF	TGTGCCAGCAGCCCACAACCGCGGGTAGCGGATTTGTTCTTC
.	TRBV10-3	.	TRBJ1-1	CAISDGFTEAFF	TGTGCCATCAGTGATGGCTTTACTGAAGCTTTCTTT
.	TRBV21-1	.	TRBJ1-3	CASSSRGFGNTIYF	TGTGCCAGCAGCTCGAGAGGCTTTGGAAACACCATATATTTT
few	TRBV13	.	TRBJ1-3	CASSLGETRGTIYF	TGTGCCAGCAGCTTGGGAGAGACACGTGGCACCATATATTTT
.	TRBV6-5	.	TRBJ2-3	CASSYKARSTDTQYF	TGTGCCAGCAGTTACAAAGCGCGATCCACAGATACGCAGTATTTT
.	TRBV13	.	TRBJ2-1	CASSPQVYNEQFF	TGTGCCAGCAGCCCCCAGGTCTACAATGAGCAGTTCTTC
.	TRBV30	.	TRBJ1-2	CASDPSDRYYGYTF	TGTGCCTCCGACCCTTCTGACAGATACTATGGCTACACCTTC
.	TRBV6-5	.	TRBJ1-5	CASSPHLSNQPQHF	TGTGCCAGCAGTCCACACCTTAGCAATCAGCCCCAGCATTTT